This passage covers 19 T cell receptor beta chains from one sample sequenced in a study of T cell responses to AZD1222 COVID-19 vaccine. Produced via immunoSEQ multiplex PCR; TCRdb's table is partial and in-frame only. The data hold about 140,000 clones, with about 90% observed a single time. The sequenced sample was peripheral blood, obtained 28 days after the second AZD1222 dose. These receptors all stem from an adult who received the AZD1222 COVID-19 vaccine.

The chain links TRBV5-4 to TRBJ2-7; 8 bases are a match to TRBD1. The germline gives CDR1 SGHNT, CDR2 YYREEE (reference sequence). The CDR3 spans 14 residues. The V segment lost 4 bases and the J segment 7 bases; nucleotides outside the gene matches: 10. The CDR3, as DNA: TGTGCCAGCAGCGCCGGGACAGGACCCGGAGAGCAGTACTTC. The encoded protein is CASSAGTGPGEQYF.

This chain joins TRBV7-2 and TRBJ2-4; maybe TRBD2 (6 bases). Per germline, CDR1 SGHTA and CDR2 FQGNSA. The V end was cut by 0 bases, the J end by 0 bases, with 12 bases between. This CDR3 region has 17 residues. This CDR3 is CASSLAFGGLAKNIQYF. The CDR3 nucleotides read TGTGCCAGCAGCTTAGCGTTCGGGGGACTAGCCAAAAACATTCAGTACTTC.

This sequence joins TRBV25-1 and TRBJ2-3; TRBD1 matches at 9 bases. The CDR3 runs to 16 residues. Trimming at V came to 3 bases and at J to 4 bases, leaving 8 bases not matched to a gene. CDR1 and CDR2 (germline): MGHDK, SYGVNS. CDR3 sequence (DNA): TGTGCCAGCAGTGACTCACAGGGGGCCGGGGCAGATACGCAGTATTTT. Translating gives CASSDSQGAGADTQYF.

V usage is TRBV3-1 (or the pseudogene TRBV3-2) and J usage is TRBJ2-2; D gene uncertain. Germline loops: CDR1 LGHDT, CDR2 YNNKEL (reference sequence). V lost 0 bases, J lost 4 bases, and 6 bases lay in between. The CDR3 has 14 residues. The CDR3 loop is CASSQDPGTGELFF. In nucleotides, the CDR3 is TGTGCCAGCAGCCAAGATCCCGGCACCGGGGAGCTGTTTTTT.

The chain recombines TRBV24-1 with TRBJ1-5; D is possibly TRBD1 (5 bases). The CDR3 totals 15 residues. The V gene's germline CDR1 is KGHDR and CDR2 SFDVKD. V was trimmed by 4 bases and J by 0 bases, leaving 9 bases between them. The CDR3 region has the DNA TGTGCCACCAGTGACCCACAGGTTAGCAATCAGCCCCAGCATTTT. This encodes CATSDPQVSNQPQHF.

The chain has TRBV28 and TRBJ1-6, with no clear D. The CDR3 is 15 residues long. Germline CDR1 and CDR2: MDHEN and SYDVKM. V was cut by 6 bases and J by 5 bases, with 14 bases left in between. CDR3 DNA: TGTGCCAGCAGCACCGCGGGCAGCCATAATTCACCCCTCCACTTT. Its translation: CASSTAGSHNSPLHF.

The chain is built from TRBV3-1 (or the pseudogene TRBV3-2) and TRBJ2-7, with 8 bases that match TRBD2. From germline, CDR1 is LGHDT and CDR2 YNNKEL (reference sequence). This CDR3 comprises 13 residues. V gave up 4 bases and J gave up 7 bases; unmatched junction bases: 6. This CDR3 reads CASSLQRGGEQYF. In nucleotides, the CDR3 is TGTGCCAGCAGCCTCCAACGGGGGGGGGAGCAGTACTTC.

V and J are TRBV19 and TRBJ1-5; D is unclear. V lost 10 bases to trimming and J lost 3 bases, with 22 bases between them. CDR3 size: 16 residues. Germline assignment: CDR1 LNHDA and CDR2 SQIVND (reference sequence). CDR3 in DNA: TGTGCCACCCGACTGGGAGAGTCGGGATACAATCAGCCCCAGCATTTT. It is translated as CATRLGESGYNQPQHF.

The chain uses TRBV10-3 and TRBJ1-1; D gene ambiguous. CDR1 is ENHRY, CDR2 SYGVKD, per germline. V was trimmed by 8 bases and J by 8 bases, leaving 18 bases between them. The CDR3 loop spans 13 amino acids. The CDR3 nucleotides are TGTGCCATCGGCCCCCCGTTTGGAGACGAAGCTTTCTTT. Amino acids: CAIGPPFGDEAFF.

This chain joins TRBV30 and TRBJ2-2; D call uncertain. Trimming left V 2 bases short and J 6 bases short, with 7 bases between. The CDR3 loop spans 12 amino acids. Germline CDR1 and CDR2: GTSNPN and SVGIG (reference sequence). This chain's CDR3 is CAWSPQSGELFF. The CDR3 bases are TGTGCCTGGAGTCCCCAGTCCGGGGAGCTGTTTTTT.

The rearrangement links TRBV6-8 to TRBJ2-1; D not resolved. The CDR3 runs 16 residues. Deletions cut 2 bases from V and 4 bases from J, with 15 bases between. Germline CDR1 MNHGY, CDR2 SAAAGT. CDR3 region: CASSYLLNSPYNEQFF. CDR3 DNA sequence: TGTGCCAGCAGTTACCTCCTAAACTCCCCTTACAATGAGCAGTTCTTC.

The V gene is TRBV5-5, the J gene TRBJ1-5; D call uncertain. The germline V gene encodes CDR1 SGHKS and CDR2 YYEKEE (reference sequence). V lost 1 base and J lost 0, with 8 bases in between. The CDR3 loop spans 15 amino acids. For the CDR3, the DNA is TGTGCCAGCAGCTTGTCGCACGTTAGCAATCAGCCCCAGCATTTT. This translates into CASSLSHVSNQPQHF.

To note about this clone: Within the sample, other DNA sequences also encode this same CDR3. V gene TRBV27 combines with J gene TRBJ1-5; no clear D gene. The CDR3 has 13 amino acids. Germline V lookup: CDR1 MNHEY, CDR2 SMNVEV (reference sequence). V lost 2 bases to trimming and J lost 7 bases, with 9 bases between them. The CDR3 protein is CASSLREGQPQHF. In nucleotides, the CDR3 is TGTGCCAGCAGTTTACGTGAAGGACAGCCCCAGCATTTT.

The chain joins TRBV7-9 to TRBJ2-7; possibly TRBD1 or TRBD2 for D (6 bases each). V was shortened by 5 bases and J by 9 bases, with 17 bases between the two germline ends. The CDR3 contains 13 residues. Germline CDR1 SEHNR, CDR2 FQNEAQ (reference sequence). The chain's CDR3 is CASSVGGGAGQYF. CDR3 nucleotide sequence: TGTGCCAGCAGCGTCGGGGGCGGGGCGGGGCAGTACTTC. Full variable domain (rest looked up from reference TRBV7-9 and TRBJ2-7): DTGVSQNPRHKITKRGQNVTFRCDPISEHNRLYWYRQTLGQGPEFLTYFQNEAQLEKSRLLSDRFSAERPKGSFSTLEIQRTEQGDSAMYLCASSVGGGAGQYFGPGTRLTVT.

The chain carries TRBV18 and TRBJ2-5; D uncertain. The germline V gene has CDR1 KGHSH and CDR2 LQKENI. The CDR3 length is 12 residues. With 0 bases removed from V and 6 bases from J, the gap between germline ends came to 5 bases. For the CDR3, the DNA is TGTGCCAGCTCACCACCTCAGAAGACCCAGTACTTC. As protein: CASSPPQKTQYF.

This chain connects TRBV19 to TRBJ2-5; D perhaps matches TRBD1 (5 bases). V was shortened by 6 bases and J by 5 bases, with 10 bases between the two germline ends. Per germline, CDR1 LNHDA and CDR2 SQIVND (reference sequence). CDR3 length equals 12 residues. Here the CDR3 DNA reads TGTGCCAGTAGCAACCACAGGGAGACCCAGTACTTC. It codes for CASSNHRETQYF.

CDR3 DNA: TGTGCCAGCAGCGAGCGGACAGGGCGGGACTATGGCTACACCTTC. Encoded protein: CASSERTGRDYGYTF. The chain links TRBV3-1 (or the pseudogene TRBV3-2) to TRBJ1-2; 8 nucleotides match TRBD1. The V segment lost 5 bases and the J segment 3 bases; nucleotides outside the gene matches: 8. The CDR3 contains 15 residues. CDR1 LGHDT and CDR2 YNNKEL come from the germline V gene (reference sequence).

This chain links TRBV6-2 or TRBV6-3 with TRBJ2-7; weak D call: TRBD2 (6 bases). The CDR3 is 17 residues long. V lost 0 bases and J 2 bases, leaving 17 bases between the germline ends. Germline V gene lookup returns CDR1 MNHEY and CDR2 SVGEGT. In DNA form, the CDR3 reads TGTGCCAGCAGTTACTCGATCAGGCAGGGAGGTCCCTACGAGCAGTACTTC. Protein: CASSYSIRQGGPYEQYF.

This clone was counted once. J is TRBJ2-3 and V is TRBV19; TRBD1 aligns across 9 bases. Germline V gene sequence: CDR1 LNHDA, CDR2 SQIVND (reference sequence). This CDR3 has 15 amino acids. With V trimmed by 6 bases and J by 4 bases, 8 bases remained unmatched. CDR3 residues: CASRLSGQGPDTQYF. In nucleotides, the CDR3 is TGTGCCAGTAGATTATCGGGACAGGGCCCAGATACGCAGTATTTT.